This section outlines one TCR beta chain sequence together with its context. The sample comes from a study of cytomegalovirus exposure and HLA in healthy donors. Amplification used 60 Vbeta primers and 13 Jbeta primers. TCRdb keeps only in-frame clones here, not all; method: immunoSEQ multiplex PCR. The repertoire includes about 200,000 clones, around 64% of them detected once, and about 3% sits in the top ten. This CDR3 contains 13 residues. Germline loops: CDR1 MGHDK, CDR2 SYGVNS. V was clipped by 3 bases and J by 8 bases, with 13 bases between them. The clonotype comes from a man aged 40-55 years in good health and CMV-seropositive. The sample was PBMCs. The chain uses TRBV25-1 and TRBJ1-2; TRBD1 is a possible D gene (6 bases). The CDR3 sequence: CASSDRGFGGYTF. The CDR3 DNA follows: TGTGCCAGCAGTGACAGGGGATTCGGAGGCTACACCTTC.